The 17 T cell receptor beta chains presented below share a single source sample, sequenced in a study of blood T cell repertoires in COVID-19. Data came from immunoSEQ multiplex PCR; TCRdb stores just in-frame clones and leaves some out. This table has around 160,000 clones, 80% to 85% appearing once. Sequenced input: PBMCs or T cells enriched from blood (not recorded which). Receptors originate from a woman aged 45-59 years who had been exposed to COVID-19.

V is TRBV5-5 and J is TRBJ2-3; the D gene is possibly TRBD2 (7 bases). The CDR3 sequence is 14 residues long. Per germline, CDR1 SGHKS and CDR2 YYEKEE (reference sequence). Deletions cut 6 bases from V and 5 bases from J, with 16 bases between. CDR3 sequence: CASNPGGREDTQYF. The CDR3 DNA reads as TGTGCCAGCAACCCCGGGGGGCGAGAAGATACGCAGTATTTT. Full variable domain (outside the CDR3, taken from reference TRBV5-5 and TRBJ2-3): DAGVTQSPTHLIKTRGQQVTLRCSPISGHKSVSWYQQVLGQGPQFIFQYYEKEERGRGNFPDRFSARQFPNYSSELNVNALLLGDSALYLCASNPGGREDTQYFGPGTRLTVL.

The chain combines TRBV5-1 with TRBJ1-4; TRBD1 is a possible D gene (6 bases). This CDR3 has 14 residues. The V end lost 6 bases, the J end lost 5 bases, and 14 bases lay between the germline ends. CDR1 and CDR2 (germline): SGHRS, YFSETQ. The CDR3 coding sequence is TGCGCCAGCACCTCCGGGACACGAAATGAAAAACTGTTTTTT. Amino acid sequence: CASTSGTRNEKLFF.

This chain's CDR3 is CASSQDLNRGTTDTQYF. The CDR3 nucleotides are TGCGCCAGCAGCCAAGATCTTAACAGGGGGACCACAGATACGCAGTATTTT. The chain joins TRBV4-3 to TRBJ2-3, with 8 bases fitting TRBD1. V lost 0 bases to trimming and J lost 2 bases; unmatched junction nucleotides: 7. CDR1 and CDR2 from the germline V gene are LGHNA and YSLEER. CDR3 length equals 17 residues.

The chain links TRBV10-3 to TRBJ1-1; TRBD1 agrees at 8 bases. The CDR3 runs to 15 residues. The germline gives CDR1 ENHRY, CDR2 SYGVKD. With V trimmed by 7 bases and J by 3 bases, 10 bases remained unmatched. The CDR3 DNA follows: TGTGCCATCACTCTGCGGACAGGGAGGGACACTGAAGCTTTCTTT. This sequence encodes CAITLRTGRDTEAFF.

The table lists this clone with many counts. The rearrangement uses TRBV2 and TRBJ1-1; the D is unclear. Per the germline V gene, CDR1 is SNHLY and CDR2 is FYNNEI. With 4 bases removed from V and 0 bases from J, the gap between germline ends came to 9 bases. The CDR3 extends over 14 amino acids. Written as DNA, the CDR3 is TGTGCCAGCAGTGGCGCGTTCCTGAACACTGAAGCTTTCTTT. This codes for CASSGAFLNTEAFF.

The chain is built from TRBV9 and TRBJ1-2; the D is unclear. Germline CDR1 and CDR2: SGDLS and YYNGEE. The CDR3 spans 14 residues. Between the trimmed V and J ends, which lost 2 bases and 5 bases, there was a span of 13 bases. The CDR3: CASSVGSLVYGYTF. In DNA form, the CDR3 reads TGTGCCAGCAGCGTGGGGAGTTTGGTATATGGCTACACCTTC.

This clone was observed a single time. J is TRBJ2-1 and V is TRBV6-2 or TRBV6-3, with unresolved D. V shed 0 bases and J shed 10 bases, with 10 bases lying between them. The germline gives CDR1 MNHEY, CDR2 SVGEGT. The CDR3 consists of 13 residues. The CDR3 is CASSYSGPLEQFF. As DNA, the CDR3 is TGTGCCAGCAGTTACTCTGGGCCTCTAGAGCAGTTCTTC.

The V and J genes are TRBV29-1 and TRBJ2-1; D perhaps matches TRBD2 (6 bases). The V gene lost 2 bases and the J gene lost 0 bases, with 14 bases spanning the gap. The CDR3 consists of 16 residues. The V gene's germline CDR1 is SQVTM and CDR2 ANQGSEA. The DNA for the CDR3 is TGCAGCGTTGAACCAAACGAGGAGGGCTCCTACAATGAGCAGTTCTTC. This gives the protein CSVEPNEEGSYNEQFF.

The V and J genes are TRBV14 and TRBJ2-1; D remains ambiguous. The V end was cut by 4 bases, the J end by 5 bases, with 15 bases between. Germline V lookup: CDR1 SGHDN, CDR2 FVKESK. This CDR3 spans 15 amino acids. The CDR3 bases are TGTGCCAGCAGCCTAACGGCAGGATACAACAATGAGCAGTTCTTC. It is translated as CASSLTAGYNNEQFF.

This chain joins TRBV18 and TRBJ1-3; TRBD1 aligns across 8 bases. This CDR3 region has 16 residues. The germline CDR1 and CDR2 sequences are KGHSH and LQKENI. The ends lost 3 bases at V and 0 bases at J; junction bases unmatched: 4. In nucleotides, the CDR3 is TGTGCCAGCTCACCGGACAGGGCGGTCTCTGGAAACACCATATATTTT. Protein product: CASSPDRAVSGNTIYF.

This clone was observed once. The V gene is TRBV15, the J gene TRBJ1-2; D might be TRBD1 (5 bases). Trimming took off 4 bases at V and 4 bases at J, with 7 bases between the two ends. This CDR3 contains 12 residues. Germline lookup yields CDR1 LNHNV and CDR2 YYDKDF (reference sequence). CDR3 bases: TGTGCCACCAGCACGGGGGGCTATGGCTACACCTTC. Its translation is CATSTGGYGYTF.

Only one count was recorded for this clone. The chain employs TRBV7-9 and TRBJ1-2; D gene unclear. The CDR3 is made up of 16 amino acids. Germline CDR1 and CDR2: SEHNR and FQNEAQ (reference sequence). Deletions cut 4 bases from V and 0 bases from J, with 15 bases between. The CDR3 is CASSSADTGANYGYTF. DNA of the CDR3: TGTGCCAGCAGCTCCGCTGATACGGGAGCTAACTATGGCTACACCTTC.

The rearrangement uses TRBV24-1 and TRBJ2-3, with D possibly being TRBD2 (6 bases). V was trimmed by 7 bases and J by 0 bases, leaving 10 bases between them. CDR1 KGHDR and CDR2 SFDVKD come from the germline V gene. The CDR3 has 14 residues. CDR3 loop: CATSPGLSTDTQYF. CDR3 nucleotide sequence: TGTGCCACCAGCCCCGGACTAAGCACAGATACGCAGTATTTT.

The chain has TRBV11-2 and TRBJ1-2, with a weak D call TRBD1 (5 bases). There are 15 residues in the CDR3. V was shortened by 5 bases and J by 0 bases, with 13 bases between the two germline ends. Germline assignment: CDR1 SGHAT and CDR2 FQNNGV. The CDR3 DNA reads TGTGCCAGCAGCCAATACTCGACAGCTAACTATGGCTACACCTTC. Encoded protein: CASSQYSTANYGYTF.

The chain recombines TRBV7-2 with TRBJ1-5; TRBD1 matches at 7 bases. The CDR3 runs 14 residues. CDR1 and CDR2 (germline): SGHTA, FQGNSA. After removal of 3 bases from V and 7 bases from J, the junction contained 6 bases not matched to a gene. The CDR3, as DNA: TGTGCCAGCAGCTTTACAGGGGACTTCCAGCCCCAGCATTTT. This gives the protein CASSFTGDFQPQHF. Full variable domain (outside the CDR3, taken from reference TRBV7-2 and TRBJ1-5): GAGVSQSPSNKVTEKGKDVELRCDPISGHTALYWYRQSLGQGLEFLIYFQGNSAPDKSGLPSDRFSAERTGGSVSTLTIQRTQQEDSAVYLCASSFTGDFQPQHFGDGTRLSIL.

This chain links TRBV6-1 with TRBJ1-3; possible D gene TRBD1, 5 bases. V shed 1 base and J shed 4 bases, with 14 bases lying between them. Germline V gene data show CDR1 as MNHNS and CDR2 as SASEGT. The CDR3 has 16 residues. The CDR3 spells CASSEGEGVGGNTIYF. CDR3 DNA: TGTGCCAGCAGTGAAGGTGAAGGGGTTGGAGGAAACACCATATATTTT.

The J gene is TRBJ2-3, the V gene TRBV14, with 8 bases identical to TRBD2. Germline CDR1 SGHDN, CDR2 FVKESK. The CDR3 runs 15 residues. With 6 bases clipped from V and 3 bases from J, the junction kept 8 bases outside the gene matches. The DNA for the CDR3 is TGTGCCAGCAGTTTTGCGGGAGGACGGACAGATACGCAGTATTTT. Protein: CASSFAGGRTDTQYF.